This T cell receptor (beta chain) was profiled in a study of shared clonotypes between healthy human individuals. Details on this clone: The same CDR3 also results from other DNA sequences found in this sample.

Naivety among CD8 cells was defined by CD45RO negativity and positive CCR7 selection, thereby excluding terminally differentiated effector memory CD45RA+ cells. V gave up 0 bases and J gave up 4 bases, with 9 bases separating them. The germline CDR1 and CDR2 sequences are MNHEY and SMNVEV (reference sequence). This CDR3 is 14 amino acids long. Sequencing used immunoSEQ multiplex PCR; TCRdb keeps in-frame clones, though not all of them. The data show some 2 million clones, over 85% seen once. The rearrangement uses TRBV27 and TRBJ1-1, with D perhaps matching TRBD1 (5 bases). Sequenced material: naive CD8+ T cells sorted from blood. The sequence came from a man aged 18 to 35 in good health. The DNA for the CDR3 is TGTGCCAGCAGTTTATCTGGGGGAGGCACTGAAGCTTTCTTT. Protein product: CASSLSGGGTEAFF.